The clone carrying this T cell receptor (beta chain) was seen a handful of times. The sample belongs to a study of regulatory T cells in long-lasting Graves disease. This CDR3 region has 14 residues. Trimming shortened V by 3 bases and J by 5 bases, and 10 bases separated the two germline ends. Germline CDR1 reads LGHNA; CDR2 reads YNFKEQ. Relying on iRepertoire HTBI primers and Arm-PCR of CDR3 regions, the team built TCR beta libraries. From the multiplex PCR reads, TCRdb called clonotypes with MiXCR, one entry per CDR3 protein. The sample has 400,000 to 500,000 distinct CDR3 sequences, 14% seen once. Described time point: newly diagnosed GD, antithyroid drugs for less than 3 months. RNA from PBMCs was the source of the TCR library. The same specimen was also included in a second study, on T cells in Graves' hyperthyroidism and ophthalmopathy.

This sample comprised peripheral blood mononuclear cells (PBMCs), obtained at new diagnosis, from a patient treated with antithyroid drugs. The clonotype originates from a woman between 45 and 60 years old with Graves disease. The J gene is TRBJ2-2, the V gene TRBV4-2; no firm D call. The CDR3 is CASSQAWPTGELFF. DNA for the CDR3: TGTGCCAGCAGCCAGGCCTGGCCAACCGGGGAGCTGTTTTTT.